The 2 T cell receptor beta chains given below trace back to one sample, sequenced in a study of blood T cell repertoires in COVID-19. The repertoire was sequenced with immunoSEQ multiplex PCR; TCRdb's copy has only in-frame clones and lacks some. The table includes about 260,000 clones, about nine tenths detected once. The sample taken for sequencing was PBMCs or T cells enriched from blood (not recorded which). All receptors derive from a man between 50 and 59 years old who had been exposed to COVID-19.

The rearrangement links TRBV5-4 to TRBJ2-1, with 7 bases lining up with TRBD2. V was pared by 0 bases and J by 4 bases, with 4 bases of the junction left unmatched. Per germline, CDR1 SGHNT and CDR2 YYREEE (reference sequence). This CDR3 is 15 amino acids long. The CDR3 DNA sequence: TGTGCCAGCAGCTTGGGGCTAGCGGAGTACAATGAGCAGTTCTTC. It specifies CASSLGLAEYNEQFF.

The genes are TRBV5-1 and TRBJ2-5, with 12 nucleotides matching TRBD1. Germline V lookup: CDR1 SGHRS, CDR2 YFSETQ. The length of the CDR3 is 16 residues. Germline trimming cut 4 bases from V and 7 bases from J; bases unmatched to any gene: 11. CDR3 in DNA: TGCGCCAGCAGCCCGGGGACAGGGGGCATGGGAGTGACCCAGTACTTC. Protein sequence: CASSPGTGGMGVTQYF. Variable domain in full (rest from reference TRBV5-1 and TRBJ2-5): KAGVTQTPRYLIKTRGQQVTLSCSPISGHRSVSWYQQTPGQGLQFLFEYFSETQRNKGNFPGRFSGRQFSNSRSEMNVSTLELGDSALYLCASSPGTGGMGVTQYFGPGTRLLVL.